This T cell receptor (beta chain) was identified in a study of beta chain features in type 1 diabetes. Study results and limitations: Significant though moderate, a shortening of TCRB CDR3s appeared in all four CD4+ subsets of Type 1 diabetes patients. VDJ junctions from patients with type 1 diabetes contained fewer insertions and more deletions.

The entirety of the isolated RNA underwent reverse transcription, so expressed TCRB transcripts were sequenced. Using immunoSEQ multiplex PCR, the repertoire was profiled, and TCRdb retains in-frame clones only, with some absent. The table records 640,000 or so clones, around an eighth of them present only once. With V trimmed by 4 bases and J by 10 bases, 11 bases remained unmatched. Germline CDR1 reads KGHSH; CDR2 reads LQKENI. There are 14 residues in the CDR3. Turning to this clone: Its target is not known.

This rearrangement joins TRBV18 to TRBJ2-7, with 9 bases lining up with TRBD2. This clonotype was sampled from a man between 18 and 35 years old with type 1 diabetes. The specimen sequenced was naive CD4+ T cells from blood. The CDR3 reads CASSRNGGGETQYF. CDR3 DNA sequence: TGTGCCAGCTCACGGAACGGCGGGGGGGAGACTCAGTACTTC.